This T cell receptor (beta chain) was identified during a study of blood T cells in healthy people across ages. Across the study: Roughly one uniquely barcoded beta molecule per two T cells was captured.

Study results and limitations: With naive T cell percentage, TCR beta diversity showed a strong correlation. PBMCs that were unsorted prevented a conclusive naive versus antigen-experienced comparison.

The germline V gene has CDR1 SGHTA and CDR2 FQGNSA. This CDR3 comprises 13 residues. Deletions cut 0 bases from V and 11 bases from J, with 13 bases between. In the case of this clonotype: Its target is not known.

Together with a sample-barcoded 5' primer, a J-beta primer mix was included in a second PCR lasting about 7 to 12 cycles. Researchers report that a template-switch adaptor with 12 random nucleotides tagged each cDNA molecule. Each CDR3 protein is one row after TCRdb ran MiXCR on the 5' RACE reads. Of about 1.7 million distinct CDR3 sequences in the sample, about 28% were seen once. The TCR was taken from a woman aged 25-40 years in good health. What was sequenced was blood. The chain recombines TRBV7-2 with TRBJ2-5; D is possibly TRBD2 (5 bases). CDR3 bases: TGTGCCAGCAGCTTAGCTAGATTTGGGGAGCAGTACTTC. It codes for CASSLARFGEQYF.